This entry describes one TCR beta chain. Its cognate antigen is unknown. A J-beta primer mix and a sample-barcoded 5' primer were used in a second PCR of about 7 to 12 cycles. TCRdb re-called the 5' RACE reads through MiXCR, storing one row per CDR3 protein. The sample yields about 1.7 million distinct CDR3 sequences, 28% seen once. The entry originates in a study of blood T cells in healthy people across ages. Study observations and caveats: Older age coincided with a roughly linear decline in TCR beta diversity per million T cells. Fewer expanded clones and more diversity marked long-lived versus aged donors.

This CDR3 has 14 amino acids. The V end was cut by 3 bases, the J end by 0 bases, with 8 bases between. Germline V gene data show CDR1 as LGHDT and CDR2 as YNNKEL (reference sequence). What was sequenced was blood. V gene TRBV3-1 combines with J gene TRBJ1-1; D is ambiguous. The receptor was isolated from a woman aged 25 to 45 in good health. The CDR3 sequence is CASSHMGVNTEAFF. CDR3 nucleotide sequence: TGTGCCAGCAGCCATATGGGAGTGAACACTGAAGCTTTCTTT.